The sequence of this T cell receptor (beta chain) was determined in a study of shared clonotypes between healthy human individuals. Study-level findings and limits: Non-shared clonotypes were found to have lower generation probabilities than the clonotypes that were shared by all four of the sorted-subset donors. Richness estimates generally favored naive over memory subsets. Rarefaction curves obtained for sorted subsets showed sequencing incomplete despite large depth.

CDR1 and CDR2 from the germline V gene are MDHEN and SYDVKM. V lost 6 bases to trimming and J lost 4 bases; unmatched junction nucleotides: 0. This CDR3 region has 12 residues. Some clones are missing from TCRdb's copy, which holds only in-frame ones; the method was immunoSEQ multiplex PCR. Here the sample spans 2 million to 3 million clones, approximately 90% being singletons. Concerning this clone: Its antigen is currently unknown.

The study drew its donors from healthy HIV-negative adults without recent acute infections or vaccinations. The sample comprised naive CD4+ T cells sorted from blood. Subset in this sample: CD45RA+ positively selected. This rearrangement joins TRBV28 to TRBJ1-5, with 7 bases aligning to TRBD1. The clonotype originates from a man between 18 and 35 years old in good health. CDR3 nucleotides: TGTGCCAGCAGGACAGGGAATCAGCCCCAGCATTTT. It codes for CASRTGNQPQHF.